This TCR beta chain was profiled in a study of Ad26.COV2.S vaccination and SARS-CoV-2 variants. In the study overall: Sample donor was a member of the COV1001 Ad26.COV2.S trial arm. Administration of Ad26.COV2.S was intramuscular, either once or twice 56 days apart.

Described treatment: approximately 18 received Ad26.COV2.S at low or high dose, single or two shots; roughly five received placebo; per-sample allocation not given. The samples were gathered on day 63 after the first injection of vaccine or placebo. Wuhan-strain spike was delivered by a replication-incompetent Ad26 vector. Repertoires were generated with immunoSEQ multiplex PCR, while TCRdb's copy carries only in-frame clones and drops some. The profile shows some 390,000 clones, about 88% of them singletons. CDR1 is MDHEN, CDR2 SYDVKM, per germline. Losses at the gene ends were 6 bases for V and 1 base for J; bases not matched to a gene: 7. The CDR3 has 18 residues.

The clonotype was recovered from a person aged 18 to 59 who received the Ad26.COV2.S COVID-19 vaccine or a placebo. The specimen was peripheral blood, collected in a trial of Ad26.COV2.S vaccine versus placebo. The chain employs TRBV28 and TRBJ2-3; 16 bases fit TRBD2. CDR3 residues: CASRPGLAGGGRTDTQYF. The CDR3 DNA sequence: TGTGCCAGCAGGCCGGGACTAGCGGGAGGGGGTCGCACAGATACGCAGTATTTT.